A selection of T cell receptor beta chains follows, all from one sample in a study of OX40 agonist ivuxolimab in advanced cancers. TCRdb keeps only in-frame clones here, not all; method: immunoSEQ multiplex PCR. This table holds around 18,000 clones, approximately 72% found once. The material was CD4+ or CD8+ T cells sorted from blood, obtained in a trial of the OX40 agonist ivuxolimab. The receptors here all came from an adult with an advanced solid tumor such as melanoma, head and neck, liver or kidney cancer. The CDR3 runs from the conserved cysteine through the conserved F or W. Fields, in order: V gene, CDR3 protein.

>TRBV9
CASSVETTPSGANVLTF
>TRBV7-6
CASSRRENTEAFF
>TRBV2
CASSERVGNYGYTF
>TRBV7-8
CASSGRLAGGVDEQFF
>TRBV4-1
CASSLGQNYEQYF
>TRBV30
CAGGTGAIMNTEAFF
>TRBV28
CASSFTGPYTDTQYF
>TRBV5-6
CASSLRTETNEKLFF
>TRBV7-7
CASSFVGPRARSEQYF
>TRBV5-5
CASSPLEGPVGYTF
>TRBV28
CASSSTLGQDQYF
>TRBV27
CASRAGYGYTF
>TRBV6-1
CASSEWYEQYF
>TRBV6-4
CASSERLGAYNEQFF
>TRBV4-1
CASSQVGSLTDTQYF